Described below is a single T cell receptor (beta chain) sequence and its context. Its antigen is unidentified. This sample was included in a study of siplizumab effects on memory and regulatory T cells. Study results and caveats: Siplizumab significantly brought down the alloreactive sequences that trace back to unstimulated CD4+ memory cells. The naive T cell population seemed more diverse than memory cells and seemed a major contributor to the alloresponse. A minor share of alloreactive clones matched unstimulated subsets.

TCR templates, roughly 96,000 per sample, were assayed. Some clones are missing from TCRdb's copy, which holds only in-frame ones; the method was immunoSEQ multiplex PCR. The table has about 100,000 clones, 85% to 95% seen once. The trim removed 5 bases at V and 0 bases at J, leaving 6 bases unmatched. This CDR3 spans 15 amino acids. Germline V gives CDR1 MNHNY, CDR2 SVGAGI (reference sequence). This TCR was sampled from a human donor in good health. Material for sequencing was non-Treg CD4+ T cells sorted from blood. The chain recombines TRBV6-6 with TRBJ2-5, with 7 bases matching TRBD1. The CDR3 region has the DNA TGTGCCAGCAGTCCTCCAGGGGGAAACCAAGAGACCCAGTACTTC. It is translated as CASSPPGGNQETQYF.